The next 32 T cell receptor beta chains were all read from a single sample in a study of blood T cell repertoires in COVID-19. Clones were sequenced by immunoSEQ multiplex PCR, and TCRdb holds only the in-frame ones, with some missing. The repertoire has 300,000 to 450,000 clones, roughly 90% of them found once; the top ten carry 3%. Specimen: peripheral blood. The source of these receptors is a woman aged 30 to 39 with COVID-19, enrolled during active disease.

The chain employs TRBV7-8 and TRBJ1-6; 7 bases match TRBD1. Germline CDR1 is SGHVS and CDR2 is FQNEAQ. The junction had 8 bases not matched to a gene; V was cut back by 5 bases and J by 7 bases. This CDR3 is built from 15 residues. CDR3 sequence reads: CASSPPRGQNSPLHF. The CDR3 region has the DNA TGTGCCAGCAGCCCTCCACGGGGACAGAATTCACCCCTCCACTTT. Drawing the rest from reference TRBV7-8 and TRBJ1-6, the complete variable domain is GAGVSQSPRYKVAKRGQDVALRCDPISGHVSLFWYQQALGQGPEFLTYFQNEAQLDKSGLPSDRFFAERPEGSVSTLKIQRTQQEDSAVYLCASSPPRGQNSPLHFGNGTRLTVT.

V and J are TRBV6-5 and TRBJ1-5; D unclear. This CDR3 is built from 14 residues. V dropped 7 bases and J dropped 6 bases, with 16 bases sitting between them. Germline V gene data show CDR1 as MNHEY and CDR2 as SVGAGI. The CDR3 DNA reads TGTGCCAGCACCCCCGGGAAGGGAGGTCAGCCCCAGCATTTT. It specifies CASTPGKGGQPQHF.

The genes are TRBV4-3 and TRBJ2-7; 11 positions match TRBD2. This CDR3 has 17 residues. Germline assignment: CDR1 LGHNA and CDR2 YSLEER. V was clipped by 0 bases and J by 4 bases; unmatched bases: 8. The CDR3: CASSQDGGTSGRYEQYF. The CDR3 DNA reads TGCGCCAGCAGCCAAGATGGAGGGACTAGCGGAAGATACGAGCAGTACTTC.

The chain employs TRBV4-2 and TRBJ2-2; 10 bases match TRBD1. V lost 3 bases and J lost 7; bases outside the gene matches: 5. CDR3 length: 15 residues. Germline CDR1 reads LGHNA; CDR2 reads YNFKEQ. The CDR3 sequence: CASSQGTGDGGELFF. CDR3 DNA sequence: TGTGCCAGCAGCCAGGGGACAGGGGACGGCGGGGAGCTGTTTTTT.

The chain has TRBV19 and TRBJ1-2; the match to TRBD1 covers 8 bases. The CDR3 length is 14 residues. The germline V gene encodes CDR1 LNHDA and CDR2 SQIVND (reference sequence). The V and J ends lost 9 bases and 5 bases, in that order; junction bases with no gene match: 11. The CDR3 reads CASRDRGSLYGYTF. The CDR3 DNA sequence: TGTGCCAGCAGAGACAGGGGCTCTTTATATGGCTACACCTTC.

CDR3 sequence: CASSTGRVKGYTF. For the CDR3, the DNA is TGTGCCAGCAGCACAGGGAGGGTAAAGGGCTACACCTTC. This chain uses TRBV21-1 with TRBJ1-2. TRBV21-1 is a recognized pseudogene. The CDR3 sequence is 13 residues long.

The V call is TRBV10-3, the J call TRBJ2-2; the match to TRBD2 covers 11 bases. This CDR3 has 18 amino acids. V was clipped by 2 bases and J by 0 bases; unmatched bases: 5. CDR1 and CDR2 (germline): ENHRY, SYGVKD. The DNA of the CDR3 is TGTGCCATCAGTGAGCCTAGCGGGGGGATATCGAACACCGGGGAGCTGTTTTTT. Translating it yields CAISEPSGGISNTGELFF.

CDR3 loop: CASSPRPTDRTTYEQYF. The CDR3 DNA is TGTGCCAGCAGCCCTAGGCCCACGGACAGGACCACCTACGAGCAGTACTTC. This chain connects TRBV11-2 to TRBJ2-7; 7 bases are shared with TRBD1. V lost 5 bases and J lost 2; bases outside the gene matches: 15. The CDR3 length is 17 residues. Germline loops: CDR1 SGHAT, CDR2 FQNNGV. The full variable domain, rest sourced from reference TRBV11-2 and TRBJ2-7, is EAGVAQSPRYKIIEKRQSVAFWCNPISGHATLYWYQQILGQGPKLLIQFQNNGVVDDSQLPKDRFSAERLKGVDSTLKIQPAKLEDSAVYLCASSPRPTDRTTYEQYFGPGTRLTVT.

This chain links TRBV2 with TRBJ2-7; TRBD1 aligns across 11 bases. The CDR3 sequence is 14 residues long. CDR1 SNHLY and CDR2 FYNNEI come from the germline V gene. V was pared by 5 bases and J by 7 bases, with 7 bases of the junction left unmatched. This chain's CDR3 is CASSLDRGLGEQYF. In DNA form, the CDR3 reads TGTGCCAGCAGTCTGGACAGGGGGCTAGGGGAGCAGTACTTC.

This sequence joins TRBV19 and TRBJ1-6; 11 positions match TRBD1. J was trimmed by 10 bases and V by 6 bases; bases with no gene match: 11. The germline CDR1 and CDR2 sequences are LNHDA and SQIVND (reference sequence). The CDR3 runs 16 residues. The CDR3 DNA reads as TGTGCCAGTAGCACCCGGGTGGGGACAGGGGGATCACCCCTCCACTTT. It is translated as CASSTRVGTGGSPLHF.

The rearrangement uses TRBV11-2 and TRBJ2-1; D is unresolved. Trimming took off 5 bases at V and 5 bases at J, with 10 bases between the two ends. This CDR3 spans 13 amino acids. Per germline, CDR1 SGHAT and CDR2 FQNNGV. The CDR3: CASSRQNNNEQFF. Written as DNA, the CDR3 is TGTGCCAGCAGCCGTCAGAATAACAATGAGCAGTTCTTC.

The chain recombines TRBV12-5 with TRBJ2-7, with 7 bases identical to TRBD1. The CDR3 covers 16 residues. Germline CDR1 and CDR2: LGHNT and FRNRAP. V trimming: 6 bases; J trimming: 4 bases; junction bases outside the gene matches: 15. The CDR3 nucleotides are TGTGCTAGTGGCCCCCTGATCCGGGACAGCCCTTACGAGCAGTACGTC. This gives the protein CASGPLIRDSPYEQYV.

The chain is built from TRBV11-2 and TRBJ2-5, with a possible D match to TRBD2 (6 bases). Trimming removed 5 bases from V and 4 bases from J, with 20 bases in between. CDR1 and CDR2 (germline): SGHAT, FQNNGV. The CDR3 covers 16 residues. CDR3 in amino acids: CASSLLLGGASETQYF. CDR3 bases: TGTGCCAGCAGCCTACTACTAGGCGGGGCGTCAGAGACCCAGTACTTC.

This chain connects TRBV3-1 (or the pseudogene TRBV3-2) to TRBJ2-6, with 8 bases matching TRBD1. Germline V gene lookup returns CDR1 LGHDT and CDR2 YNNKEL (reference sequence). Trimming cost V 4 bases and J 4 bases; bases outside gene matches: 3. This CDR3 is built from 15 residues. The CDR3 region is CASSPTGVGANVLTF. Written as DNA, the CDR3 is TGTGCCAGCAGCCCGACAGGGGTGGGGGCCAACGTCCTGACTTTC.

The chain couples TRBV12-3 or TRBV12-4 to TRBJ1-2; the D gene is possibly TRBD1 (5 bases). Trimming pared 3 bases from V and 6 bases from J, leaving 11 bases between. The CDR3 consists of 13 residues. CDR3 coding DNA: TGTGCCAGCAGTTTTTGGGGCGTGGATGGCTACACCTTC. Its protein is CASSFWGVDGYTF.

Of note for this clone: At one end the junction does not follow the germline gene, possibly because of a read error. The chain links TRBV13 to TRBJ2-3, with D unresolved. The CDR3 is made up of 13 amino acids. CDR1 and CDR2 (germline): PRHDT, FYEKMQ (reference sequence). The CDR3 region is CASSLGSRDTQYF. Written as DNA, the CDR3 is TGTGCCAGCAGCTTAGGTAGCAGAGATACGCAGTATTTT.

This chain connects TRBV4-3 to TRBJ1-2; 7 positions match TRBD1. The CDR3 is 14 residues long. Trimming at V came to 0 bases and at J to 6 bases, leaving 4 bases not matched to a gene. From germline, CDR1 is LGHNA and CDR2 YSLEER. For the CDR3, the DNA is TGCGCCAGCAGCCAAGATCAGGGGGGTGATGGCTACACCTTC. Translation: CASSQDQGGDGYTF.

The chain recombines TRBV19 with TRBJ2-4; a possible D gene is TRBD2 (5 bases). Germline V gene data show CDR1 as LNHDA and CDR2 as SQIVND (reference sequence). Trimming left V 0 bases short and J 9 bases short, with 9 bases between. The CDR3 consists of 13 residues. The CDR3 DNA reads as TGTGCCAGTAGTATAGAAGATGAGGGCATTCAGTACTTC. Protein sequence: CASSIEDEGIQYF.

The chain carries TRBV6-2 or TRBV6-3 and TRBJ2-5, with TRBD1 matching 8 bases. This CDR3 is built from 16 residues. Trimming removed 6 bases from V and 5 bases from J; junction bases left unmatched: 14. The germline V gene encodes CDR1 MNHEY and CDR2 SVGEGT. The chain's CDR3 is CASSSHQIRGRETQYF. The CDR3, as DNA: TGTGCCAGCAGCAGCCATCAGATCAGGGGGCGTGAGACCCAGTACTTC.

This clone was seen just once. The chain uses TRBV28 and TRBJ1-6; D unresolved. The length of the CDR3 is 16 residues. From germline, CDR1 is MDHEN and CDR2 SYDVKM. Trimming removed 6 bases from V and 3 bases from J, with 15 bases in between. The CDR3 DNA is TGTGCCAGCAGCACCGCGCAGGACTTCTATAATTCACCCCTCCACTTT. Residues: CASSTAQDFYNSPLHF.

This clone was recorded a few times. The rearrangement uses TRBV5-8 and TRBJ1-3; TRBD1 is a possible D gene (6 bases). CDR1 and CDR2 from the germline V gene are SGHTS and YDEGEE. This CDR3 has 14 amino acids. Trimming cost V 4 bases and J 3 bases, with 11 bases left between them. CDR3 sequence (DNA): TGTGCCAGCAGCCTTCAGGGGCGTGGAAACACCATATATTTT. Its protein product is CASSLQGRGNTIYF.

The chain uses TRBV27 and TRBJ2-1; 11 bases agree with TRBD2. V trimming: 7 bases; J trimming: 1 base; junction bases outside the gene matches: 6. Germline V gene lookup returns CDR1 MNHEY and CDR2 SMNVEV (reference sequence). The CDR3 is made up of 16 amino acids. The CDR3 here is CASTDLAGGSYNEQFF. CDR3 DNA: TGTGCCAGCACCGACCTAGCGGGAGGTTCCTACAATGAGCAGTTCTTC.

V usage is TRBV13 and J usage is TRBJ2-1, with a weak D call TRBD1 (5 bases). Germline CDR1 and CDR2: PRHDT and FYEKMQ (reference sequence). Trimming removed 6 bases from V and 6 bases from J, with 18 bases in between. CDR3 length equals 15 residues. The CDR3 sequence: CASSRSQGWGNEQFF. The CDR3 nucleotides read TGTGCCAGCAGTCGGAGCCAGGGTTGGGGCAATGAGCAGTTCTTC.

The V gene is TRBV4-1, the J gene TRBJ2-3; 12 bases match TRBD1. The CDR3 is 16 residues long. Looked up from germline, CDR1 is MGHRA and CDR2 is YSYEKL. V dropped 4 bases and J dropped 2; count of bases not matched to a gene: 4. The CDR3 region is CASSRGQGAPTDTQYF. The CDR3 DNA follows: TGCGCCAGCAGCCGGGGACAGGGGGCGCCCACAGATACGCAGTATTTT.

The V and J genes are TRBV25-1 and TRBJ2-3, with 9 bases matching TRBD2. Per the germline V gene, CDR1 is MGHDK and CDR2 is SYGVNS. The junction had 15 bases not matched to a gene; V was cut back by 8 bases and J by 0 bases. CDR3 length: 18 residues. The CDR3: CASARGLASLLSTDTQYF. CDR3 DNA: TGTGCCAGCGCGCGGGGACTAGCCAGCCTCCTTAGCACAGATACGCAGTATTTT.

This clone turned up a few times. This sequence joins TRBV7-8 and TRBJ2-7; D gene unclear. V shed 1 base and J shed 3 bases, with 10 bases lying between them. The germline gives CDR1 SGHVS, CDR2 FQNEAQ. The CDR3 is made up of 14 amino acids. The CDR3 DNA is TGTGCCAGCAGCTTAGATGGTCTCGGCTACGAGCAGTACTTC. Protein product: CASSLDGLGYEQYF.

This clone was recorded once. The chain joins TRBV18 to TRBJ2-3, with D maybe TRBD1 (5 bases). Looked up from germline, CDR1 is KGHSH and CDR2 is LQKENI. The CDR3 contains 14 residues. Trimming took off 0 bases at V and 7 bases at J, with 11 bases between the two ends. CDR3 DNA: TGTGCCAGCTCACCACCGGCAGGGCGAAATACGCAGTATTTT. This encodes CASSPPAGRNTQYF.

The V gene is TRBV10-2, the J gene TRBJ1-1, with D possibly matching TRBD1 (6 bases). This CDR3 has 14 amino acids. The V gene's germline CDR1 is WSHSY and CDR2 SAAADI. Trimming took 3 bases from V and 0 from J, leaving 8 bases between them. In nucleotides, the CDR3 is TGCGCCAGCAGTGATACAGGGATGAACACTGAAGCTTTCTTT. Its translation is CASSDTGMNTEAFF.

V usage is TRBV7-2 and J usage is TRBJ2-3; 11 bases agree with TRBD2. The CDR3 has 18 residues. Trimming took 5 bases from V and 5 from J; bases not matched to a gene: 15. Germline values: CDR1 SGHTA, CDR2 FQGNSA. The CDR3, as DNA: TGTGCCAGCAGCACAGCCCGTCTTAGCGGGGGGGCCGGAGATACGCAGTATTTT. Its protein product is CASSTARLSGGAGDTQYF.

The rearrangement joins TRBV24-1 to TRBJ2-1; D may be TRBD1 (6 bases). Germline V CDR1 and CDR2: KGHDR, SFDVKD. CDR3 size: 16 residues. V was trimmed by 3 bases and J by 0 bases, leaving 11 bases between them. The CDR3 here is CATSDTGLGSYNEQFF. The CDR3 DNA sequence: TGTGCCACCAGTGATACAGGGTTAGGCTCCTACAATGAGCAGTTCTTC.

The J gene is TRBJ1-2, the V gene TRBV28; D perhaps matches TRBD1 (6 bases). V lost 4 bases and J 3 bases, leaving 6 bases between the germline ends. The CDR3 loop spans 12 amino acids. Germline CDR1 MDHEN, CDR2 SYDVKM. In nucleotides, the CDR3 is TGTGCCAGCAGTTCAGGGGACTATGGCTACACCTTC. It translates to CASSSGDYGYTF.

A remark on this clone: At one end, the junction sequence differs from germline, possibly due to a read error. The sample holds other DNA sequences that translate to the same CDR3. This sequence joins TRBV9 and TRBJ2-2; D perhaps matches TRBD2 (6 bases). This CDR3 is 16 amino acids long. CDR1 and CDR2 from the germline V gene are SGDLS and YYNGEE. Here the CDR3 reads CASSLRGTPRTGELFF. The CDR3 region has the DNA TGTGCCAGCAGCCTCCGAGGGACTCCTAGGACCGGGGAGTTGTTTTTT.